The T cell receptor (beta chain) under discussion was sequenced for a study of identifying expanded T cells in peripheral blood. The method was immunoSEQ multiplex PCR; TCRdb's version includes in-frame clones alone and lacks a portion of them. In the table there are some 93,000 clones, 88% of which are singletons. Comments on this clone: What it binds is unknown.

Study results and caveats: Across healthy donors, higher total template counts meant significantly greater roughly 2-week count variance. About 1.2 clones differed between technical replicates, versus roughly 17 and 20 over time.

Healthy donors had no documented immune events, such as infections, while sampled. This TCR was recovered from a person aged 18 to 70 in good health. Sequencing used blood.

CDR3: CASSIERYYGYTF. In nucleotides, the CDR3 is TGTGCCAGCAGCATTGAAAGATATTATGGCTACACCTTC. The chain joins TRBV6-1 to TRBJ1-2; no clear D. V lost 6 bases, J lost 5 bases, and 13 bases lay in between. The CDR3 totals 13 residues. Germline V gene sequence: CDR1 MNHNS, CDR2 SASEGT.